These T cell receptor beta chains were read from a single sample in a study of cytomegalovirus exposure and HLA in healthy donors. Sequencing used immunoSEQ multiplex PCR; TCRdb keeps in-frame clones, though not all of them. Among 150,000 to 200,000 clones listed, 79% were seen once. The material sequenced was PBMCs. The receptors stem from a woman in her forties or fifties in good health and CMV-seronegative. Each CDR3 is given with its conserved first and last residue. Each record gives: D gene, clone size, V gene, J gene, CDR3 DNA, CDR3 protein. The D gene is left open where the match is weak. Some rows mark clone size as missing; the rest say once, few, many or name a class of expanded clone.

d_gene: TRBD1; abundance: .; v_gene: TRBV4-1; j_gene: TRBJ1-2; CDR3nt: TGCGCCAGCAGCCAAACACGGGACAGTGTCTATGGCTACACCTTC; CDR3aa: CASSQTRDSVYGYTF
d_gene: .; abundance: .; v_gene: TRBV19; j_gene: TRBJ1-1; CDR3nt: TGTGCCAGTAGTATCCGCCTCCGGGGTGGCGCTGAAGCTTTCTTT; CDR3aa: CASSIRLRGGAEAFF
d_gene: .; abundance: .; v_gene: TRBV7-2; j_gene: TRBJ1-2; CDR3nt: TGTGCCAGCAGCTTACAGGTTTCCTATGGCTACACCTTC; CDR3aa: CASSLQVSYGYTF
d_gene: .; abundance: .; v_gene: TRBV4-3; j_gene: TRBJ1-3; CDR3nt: TGCGCCAGCAGCCAAGAAACCCCGGCGGGGACTGGAAACACCATATATTTT; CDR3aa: CASSQETPAGTGNTIYF
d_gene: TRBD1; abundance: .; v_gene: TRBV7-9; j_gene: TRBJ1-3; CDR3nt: TGTGCCAGCAGCCTACAGGGGAGCCTCAGCTCTGGAAACACCATATATTTT; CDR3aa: CASSLQGSLSSGNTIYF
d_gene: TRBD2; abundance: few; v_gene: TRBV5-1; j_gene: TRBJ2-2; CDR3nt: TGCGCCAGCAGCTCCGCCGGGACTAGCCAGGGGGAGCTGTTTTTT; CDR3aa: CASSSAGTSQGELFF
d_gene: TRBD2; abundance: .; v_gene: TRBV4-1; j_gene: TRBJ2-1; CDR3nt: TGCGCCAGCAGCCAACCGACTAGCGGGGGTTATGCCTACAATGAGCAGTTCTTC; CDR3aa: CASSQPTSGGYAYNEQFF
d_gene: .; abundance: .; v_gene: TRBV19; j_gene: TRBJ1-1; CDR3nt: TGTGCCAGTAGCTTTGCTCCAACGAGGACAGCTGAAGCTTTCTTT; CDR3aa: CASSFAPTRTAEAFF
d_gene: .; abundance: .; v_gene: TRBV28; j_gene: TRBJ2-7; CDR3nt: TGTGCCAGCAGGACCGGGACTCCCGGACCTTACGAGCAGTACTTC; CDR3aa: CASRTGTPGPYEQYF
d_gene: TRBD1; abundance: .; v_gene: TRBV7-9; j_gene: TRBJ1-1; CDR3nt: TGTGCCAGCAGGCTAATCACAGGGGGCGCGGGCACTGAAGCTTTCTTT; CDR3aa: CASRLITGGAGTEAFF
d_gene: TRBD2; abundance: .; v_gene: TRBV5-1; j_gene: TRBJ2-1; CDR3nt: TGCGCCAGCAGCACGGGGACTAGCTCCTACAATGAGCAGTTCTTC; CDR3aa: CASSTGTSSYNEQFF
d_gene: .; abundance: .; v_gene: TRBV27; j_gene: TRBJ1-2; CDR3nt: TGTGCCAGCAGTTTTGGACAGCGCTATGGCTACACCTTC; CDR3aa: CASSFGQRYGYTF
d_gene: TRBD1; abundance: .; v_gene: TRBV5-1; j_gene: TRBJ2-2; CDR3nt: TGCGCCAGCAGCCAACCGGGACAGTTAACCGGGGAGCTGTTTTTT; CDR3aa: CASSQPGQLTGELFF